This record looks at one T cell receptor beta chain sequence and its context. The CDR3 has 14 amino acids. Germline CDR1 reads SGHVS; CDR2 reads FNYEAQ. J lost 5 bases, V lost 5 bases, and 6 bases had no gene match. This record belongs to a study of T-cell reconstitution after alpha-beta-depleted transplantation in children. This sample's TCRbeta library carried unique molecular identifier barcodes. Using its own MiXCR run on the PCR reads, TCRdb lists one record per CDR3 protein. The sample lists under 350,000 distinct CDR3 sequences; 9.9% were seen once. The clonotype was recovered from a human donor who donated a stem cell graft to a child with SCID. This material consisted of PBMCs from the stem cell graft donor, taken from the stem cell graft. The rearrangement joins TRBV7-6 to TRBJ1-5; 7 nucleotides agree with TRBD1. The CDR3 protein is CASSQGTAYQPQHF. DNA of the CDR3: TGTGCCAGCAGCCAAGGGACAGCATATCAGCCCCAGCATTTT.